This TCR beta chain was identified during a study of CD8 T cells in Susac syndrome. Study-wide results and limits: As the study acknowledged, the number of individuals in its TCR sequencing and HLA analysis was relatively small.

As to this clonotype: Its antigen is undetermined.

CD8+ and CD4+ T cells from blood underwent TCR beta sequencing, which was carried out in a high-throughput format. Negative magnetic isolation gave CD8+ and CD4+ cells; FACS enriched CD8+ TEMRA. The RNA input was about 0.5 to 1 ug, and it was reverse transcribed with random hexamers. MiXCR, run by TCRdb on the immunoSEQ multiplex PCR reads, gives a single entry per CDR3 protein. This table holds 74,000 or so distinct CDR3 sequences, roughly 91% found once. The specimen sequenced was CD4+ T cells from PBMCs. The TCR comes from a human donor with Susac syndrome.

The CDR3 sequence is CASRRGTGGPQYQETQYF. The CDR3 nucleotides read TGTGCCAGCAGACGCGGGACAGGGGGCCCTCAGTACCAAGAGACCCAGTACTTC. The rearrangement uses TRBV11-2 and TRBJ2-5; 12 bases map to TRBD1. Germline CDR1 is SGHAT and CDR2 is FQNNGV. The CDR3 totals 18 residues. V was pared by 6 bases and J by 0 bases, with 11 bases of the junction left unmatched.